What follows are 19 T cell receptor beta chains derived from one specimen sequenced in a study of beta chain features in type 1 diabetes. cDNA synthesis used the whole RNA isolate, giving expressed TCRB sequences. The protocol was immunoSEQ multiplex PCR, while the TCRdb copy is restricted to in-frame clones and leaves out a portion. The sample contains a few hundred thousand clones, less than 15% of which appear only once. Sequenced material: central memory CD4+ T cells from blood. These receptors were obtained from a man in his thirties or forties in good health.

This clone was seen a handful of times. CDR3: CASSHTGEQYV. The DNA for the CDR3 is TGTGCCAGCAGCCACACCGGGGAGCAGTACGTC. The chain links TRBV27 to TRBJ2-7; D call uncertain. With 6 bases removed from V and 7 bases from J, the gap between germline ends came to 10 bases. This CDR3 region has 11 residues. Germline V CDR1 and CDR2: MNHEY, SMNVEV (reference sequence).

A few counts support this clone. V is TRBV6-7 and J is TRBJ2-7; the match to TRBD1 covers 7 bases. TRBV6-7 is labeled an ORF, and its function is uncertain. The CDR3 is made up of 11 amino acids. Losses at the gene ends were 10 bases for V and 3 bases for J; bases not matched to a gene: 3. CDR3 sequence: CANDRDYEQYV. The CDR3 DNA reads TGTGCCAACGACAGGGACTACGAGCAGTACGTC.

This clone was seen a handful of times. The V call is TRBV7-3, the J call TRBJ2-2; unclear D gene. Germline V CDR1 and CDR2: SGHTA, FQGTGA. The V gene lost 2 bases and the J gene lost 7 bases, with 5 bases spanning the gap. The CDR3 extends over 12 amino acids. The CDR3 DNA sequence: TGTGCCAGCAGCTTACCGGGCGGGGAGCTGTTTTTT. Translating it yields CASSLPGGELFF.

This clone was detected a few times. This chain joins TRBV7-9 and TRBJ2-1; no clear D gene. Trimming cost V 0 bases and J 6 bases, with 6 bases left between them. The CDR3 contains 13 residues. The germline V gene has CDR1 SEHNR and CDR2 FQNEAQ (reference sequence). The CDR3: CASSLAHFNEQFF. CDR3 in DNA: TGTGCCAGCAGCTTAGCACACTTCAATGAGCAGTTCTTC.

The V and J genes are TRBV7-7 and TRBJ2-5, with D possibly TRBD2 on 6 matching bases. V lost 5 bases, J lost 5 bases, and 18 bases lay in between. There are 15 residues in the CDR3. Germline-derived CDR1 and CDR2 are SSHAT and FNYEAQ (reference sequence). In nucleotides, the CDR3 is TGTGCCAGCAGCATCAATAAGGGAGGCAGGGAGACCCAGTACTTC. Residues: CASSINKGGRETQYF. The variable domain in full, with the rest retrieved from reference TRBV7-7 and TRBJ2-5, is GAGVSQSPRYKVTKRGQDVTLRCDPISSHATLYWYQQALGQGPEFLTYFNYEAQPDKSGLPSDRFSAERPEGSISTLTIQRTEQRDSAMYRCASSINKGGRETQYFGPGTRLLVL.

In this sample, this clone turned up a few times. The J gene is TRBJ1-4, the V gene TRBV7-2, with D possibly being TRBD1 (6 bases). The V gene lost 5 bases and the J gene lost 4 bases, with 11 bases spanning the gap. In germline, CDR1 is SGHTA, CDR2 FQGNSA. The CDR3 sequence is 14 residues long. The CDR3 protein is CASSLQGYNEKLFF. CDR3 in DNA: TGTGCCAGCAGCCTACAGGGTTATAATGAAAAACTGTTTTTT.

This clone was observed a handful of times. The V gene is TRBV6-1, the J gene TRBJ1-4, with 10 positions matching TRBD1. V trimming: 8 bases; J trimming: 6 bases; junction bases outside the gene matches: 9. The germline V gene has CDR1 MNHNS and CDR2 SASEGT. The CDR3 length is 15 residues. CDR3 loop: CASLSKTGGYEKLFF. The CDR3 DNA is TGTGCCAGCTTATCTAAGACAGGGGGCTATGAAAAACTGTTTTTT.

The CDR3 sequence: CASSLTSVYNEQFF. The CDR3 DNA reads TGCGCCAGCAGCTTGACCAGCGTATACAATGAGCAGTTCTTC. The chain combines TRBV5-1 with TRBJ2-1; D unclear. Trimming pared 1 base from V and 4 bases from J, leaving 9 bases between. Germline V gene lookup returns CDR1 SGHRS and CDR2 YFSETQ. CDR3 length: 14 amino acids.

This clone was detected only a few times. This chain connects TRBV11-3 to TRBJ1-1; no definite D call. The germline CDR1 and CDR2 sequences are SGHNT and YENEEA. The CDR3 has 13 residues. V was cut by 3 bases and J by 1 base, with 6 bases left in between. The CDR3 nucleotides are TGTGCCAGCAGCTTTTCGGAGAACACTGAAGCTTTCTTT. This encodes CASSFSENTEAFF.

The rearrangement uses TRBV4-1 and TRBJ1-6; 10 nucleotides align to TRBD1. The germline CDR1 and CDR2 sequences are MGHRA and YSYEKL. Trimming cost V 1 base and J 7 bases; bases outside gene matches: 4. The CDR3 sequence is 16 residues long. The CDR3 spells CASSQAGTGANSPLHF. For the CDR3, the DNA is TGCGCCAGCAGCCAAGCGGGGACAGGGGCCAATTCACCCCTCCACTTT.

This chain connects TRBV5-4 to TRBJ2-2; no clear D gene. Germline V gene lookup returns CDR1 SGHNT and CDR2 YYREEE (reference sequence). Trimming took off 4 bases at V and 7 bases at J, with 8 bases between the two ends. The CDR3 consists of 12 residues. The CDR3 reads CASSQVVGELFF. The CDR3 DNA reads TGTGCCAGCAGCCAAGTAGTCGGGGAGCTGTTTTTT.

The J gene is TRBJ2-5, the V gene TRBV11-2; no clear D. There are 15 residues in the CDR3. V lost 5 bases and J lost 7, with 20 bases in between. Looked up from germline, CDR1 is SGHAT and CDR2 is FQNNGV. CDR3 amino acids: CASSLTPNQESTQYF. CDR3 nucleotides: TGTGCCAGCAGCCTCACTCCAAACCAAGAGTCGACCCAGTACTTC.

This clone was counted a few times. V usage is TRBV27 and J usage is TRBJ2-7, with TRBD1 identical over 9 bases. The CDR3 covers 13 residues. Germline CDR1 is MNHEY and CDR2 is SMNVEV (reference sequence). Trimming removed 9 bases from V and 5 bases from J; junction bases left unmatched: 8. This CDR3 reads CASSGQGAHEQYF. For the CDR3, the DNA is TGTGCCAGTTCGGGACAGGGCGCCCACGAGCAGTACTTC.

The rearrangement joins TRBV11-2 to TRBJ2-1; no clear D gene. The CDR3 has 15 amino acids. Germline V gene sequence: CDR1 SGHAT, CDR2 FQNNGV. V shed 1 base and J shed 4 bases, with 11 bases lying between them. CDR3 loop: CASSLVATPYNEQFF. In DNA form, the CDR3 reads TGTGCCAGCAGCTTAGTCGCGACACCTTACAATGAGCAGTTCTTC.

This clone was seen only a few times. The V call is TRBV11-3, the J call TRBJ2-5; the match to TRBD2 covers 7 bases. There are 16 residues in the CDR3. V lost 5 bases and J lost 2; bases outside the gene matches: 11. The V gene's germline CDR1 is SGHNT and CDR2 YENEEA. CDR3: CASSRMVASGQETQYF. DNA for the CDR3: TGTGCCAGCAGCAGGATGGTGGCTAGCGGTCAAGAGACCCAGTACTTC.

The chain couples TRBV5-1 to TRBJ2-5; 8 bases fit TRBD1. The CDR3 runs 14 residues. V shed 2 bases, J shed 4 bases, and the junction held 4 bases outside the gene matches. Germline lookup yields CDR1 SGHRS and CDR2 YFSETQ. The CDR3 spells CASSFGQGSETQYF. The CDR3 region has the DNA TGCGCCAGCAGCTTCGGACAGGGATCAGAGACCCAGTACTTC. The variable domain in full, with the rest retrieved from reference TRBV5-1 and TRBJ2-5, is KAGVTQTPRYLIKTRGQQVTLSCSPISGHRSVSWYQQTPGQGLQFLFEYFSETQRNKGNFPGRFSGRQFSNSRSEMNVSTLELGDSALYLCASSFGQGSETQYFGPGTRLLVL.

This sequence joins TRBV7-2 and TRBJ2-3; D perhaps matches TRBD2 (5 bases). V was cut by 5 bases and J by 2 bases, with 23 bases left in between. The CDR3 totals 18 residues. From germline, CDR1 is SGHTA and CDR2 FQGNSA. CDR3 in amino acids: CASSVGLRYGDNTDTQYF. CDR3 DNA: TGTGCCAGCAGCGTAGGTCTCCGCTACGGGGATAACACAGATACGCAGTATTTT.

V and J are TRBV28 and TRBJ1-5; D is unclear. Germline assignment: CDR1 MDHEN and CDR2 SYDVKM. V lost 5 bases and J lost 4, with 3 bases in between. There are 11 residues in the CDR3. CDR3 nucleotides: TGTGCCAGCAGTGGTAATCAGCCCCAGCATTTT. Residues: CASSGNQPQHF. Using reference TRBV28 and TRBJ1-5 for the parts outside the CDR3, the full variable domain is DVKVTQSSRYLVKRTGEKVFLECVQDMDHENMFWYRQDPGLGLRLIYFSYDVKMKEKGDIPEGYSVSREKKERFSLILESASTNQTSMYLCASSGNQPQHFGDGTRLSIL.

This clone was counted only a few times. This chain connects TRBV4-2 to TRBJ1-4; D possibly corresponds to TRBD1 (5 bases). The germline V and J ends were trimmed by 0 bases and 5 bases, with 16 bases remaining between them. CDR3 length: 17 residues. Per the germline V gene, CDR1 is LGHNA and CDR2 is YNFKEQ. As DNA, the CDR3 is TGTGCCAGCAGCCAAGATTGGGGACCGGAATTAAATGAAAAACTGTTTTTT. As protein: CASSQDWGPELNEKLFF.